Listed below are T cell receptor beta chains from one sample, sequenced in a study of shared clonotypes between healthy human individuals. Measured with immunoSEQ multiplex PCR; TCRdb has only the in-frame clones, and not every one. The table includes about 510,000 clones, roughly 85% detected once. Sequencing used PBMCs. Receptors originate from a woman aged 40 to 50 in good health. Some clones in this sample may be carry-over from other donors' samples. Each CDR3 is given with its conserved first and last residue. The order of the fields is J gene, CDR3 length, D gene, V gene, clone size, CDR3 protein, CDR3 DNA. A D gene is named only where the DNA matches it firmly. A clone size is listed for some rows: how often the clone was seen (once, few, many), or a class if it is expanded.

TRBJ2-3,14,NA,TRBV28,NA,CASSSTNSLDTQYF,TGTGCCAGCAGTTCCACCAATTCCTTAGATACGCAGTATTTT
TRBJ2-2,17,TRBD2,TRBV11-3,NA,CASSSAPGLRDTGELFF,TGTGCCAGCAGCTCGGCACCGGGACTAAGGGACACCGGGGAGCTGTTTTTT
TRBJ2-3,14,NA,TRBV5-1,NA,CASSFNSYTDTQYF,TGCGCCAGCAGCTTTAACAGCTACACAGATACGCAGTATTTT
TRBJ2-2,12,NA,TRBV7-9,NA,CASSLDLGELFF,TGTGCCAGCAGCTTAGATCTCGGGGAGCTGTTTTTT
TRBJ1-2,11,NA,TRBV29-1,few,CSVGGQFGYTF,TGCAGCGTGGGGGGACAATTCGGCTACACCTTC
TRBJ2-7,16,NA,TRBV7-2,NA,CASSPDAGTASYEQYF,TGTGCCAGCAGCCCAGATGCCGGGACGGCCTCCTACGAGCAGTACTTC
TRBJ1-1,18,NA,TRBV7-8,NA,CASSLARPPDRMNTEAFF,TGTGCCAGCAGCTTAGCGCGGCCACCAGACAGGATGAACACTGAAGCTTTCTTT
TRBJ1-2,15,TRBD1,TRBV5-1,NA,CASSLAGTGSYGYTF,TGCGCCAGCAGCTTGGCCGGGACAGGCTCGTATGGCTACACCTTC
TRBJ2-1,17,TRBD2,TRBV7-3,NA,CASSSTETSGSLDEQFF,TGTGCCAGCAGCTCTACCGAGACTAGCGGGAGTCTAGATGAGCAGTTCTTC
TRBJ2-4,12,NA,TRBV5-8,NA,CASSWGEDIQYF,TGTGCCAGCAGCTGGGGGGAGGACATTCAGTACTTC
TRBJ1-4,14,NA,TRBV19,NA,CASSIFGGDEKLFF,TGTGCCAGTAGTATATTTGGGGGCGATGAAAAACTGTTTTTT
TRBJ2-7,16,NA,TRBV7-8,NA,CASSDPNGFPGYEQYF,TGTGCCAGCAGCGACCCCAACGGCTTTCCAGGCTACGAGCAGTACTTC
TRBJ2-7,16,NA,TRBV4-1,few,CASSHLGLVSSYEQYF,TGCGCCAGCAGCCATCTAGGACTGGTTAGCTCCTACGAGCAGTACTTC
TRBJ2-1,15,NA,TRBV6-4,NA,CASSVVAGSYNEQFF,TGTGCCAGCAGTGTGGTAGCAGGCTCCTACAATGAGCAGTTCTTC
TRBJ2-7,16,NA,TRBV4-1,once,CASSQEISTVPYEQYF,TGCGCCAGCAGCCAAGAGATCTCGACAGTCCCCTATGAGCAGTACTTC
TRBJ1-1,14,NA,TRBV9,once,CASSVVGGRGEAFF,TGTGCCAGCAGCGTAGTAGGAGGCCGGGGTGAAGCTTTCTTT
TRBJ2-1,14,TRBD2,TRBV4-2,NA,CASSLGSGRYEQFF,TGTGCCAGCAGCCTCGGTAGCGGGAGGTATGAGCAGTTCTTC
TRBJ2-1,14,NA,TRBV6-5,NA,CASSYSKGVSEQFF,TGTGCCAGCAGTTACTCGAAGGGGGTTTCTGAGCAGTTCTTC
TRBJ1-5,15,TRBD1,TRBV11-2,NA,CASSLEGGARQPQHF,TGTGCCAGCAGCTTAGAAGGGGGCGCGAGACAGCCCCAGCATTTT
TRBJ2-3,15,TRBD2,TRBV5-1,NA,CASSLSSGVTDTQYF,TGCGCCAGCAGCTTATCAAGCGGGGTCACAGATACGCAGTATTTT
TRBJ2-7,17,TRBD1,TRBV7-8,NA,CASSRYPTGYPNYEQYF,TGTGCCAGCAGCCGATATCCGACAGGGTATCCCAACTACGAGCAGTACTTC
TRBJ1-1,15,NA,TRBV7-3,NA,CASSLSGRTNTEAFF,TGTGCCAGCAGCTTAAGCGGGCGGACTAACACTGAAGCTTTCTTT
TRBJ1-2,13,NA,TRBV11-2,few,CASSPTEGVGYTF,TGTGCCAGCAGCCCGACCGAAGGGGTCGGCTACACCTTC
TRBJ2-7,15,TRBD2,TRBV27,NA,CASSFYPSGPYEQYF,TGTGCCAGCAGTTTTTATCCTAGCGGCCCCTACGAGCAGTACTTC
TRBJ2-3,12,NA,TRBV7-2,once,CASSLDYYTQYF,TGTGCCAGCAGCTTGGACTACTATACGCAGTATTTT
TRBJ2-5,15,NA,TRBV11-3,few,CASSSRAGSEETQYF,TGTGCCAGCAGCTCCCGTGCAGGGTCGGAAGAGACCCAGTACTTC
TRBJ2-1,15,TRBD2,TRBV10-3,NA,CAISQGLAGRNEQFF,TGTGCCATCAGCCAGGGACTAGCGGGAAGAAATGAGCAGTTCTTC
TRBJ2-1,14,NA,TRBV11-2,NA,CASSQVGPYNEQFF,TGTGCCAGCAGCCAAGTAGGGCCCTACAATGAGCAGTTCTTC
TRBJ2-3,14,NA,TRBV5-4,NA,CASSWGPSTDTQYF,TGTGCCAGCAGCTGGGGTCCTAGCACAGATACGCAGTATTTT
TRBJ2-1,15,TRBD2,TRBV10-3,NA,CAINLAGGPRGEQFF,TGTGCCATCAACCTAGCGGGAGGGCCTCGGGGGGAGCAGTTCTTC
TRBJ1-5,15,TRBD1,TRBV18,once,CASSPSTGSNQPQHF,TGTGCCAGCTCACCGTCGACAGGGAGCAATCAGCCCCAGCATTTT
TRBJ2-2,16,NA,TRBV11-1,NA,CASSPGPRGHTGELFF,TGTGCCAGCAGCCCCGGGCCTCGGGGGCACACCGGGGAGCTGTTTTTT
TRBJ1-5,11,NA,TRBV20-1,NA,CTQVSNQPQHF,TGCACCCAGGTAAGCAATCAGCCCCAGCATTTT
TRBJ2-7,17,TRBD2,TRBV11-2,NA,CASSLAVGLAGLYEQYF,TGTGCCAGCAGCTTAGCAGTGGGACTAGCGGGACTCTACGAGCAGTACTTC
TRBJ2-5,16,TRBD2,TRBV4-2,NA,CASSQTAGLYEETQYF,TGTGCCAGCAGCCAAACGGCGGGACTATACGAAGAGACCCAGTACTTC
TRBJ1-5,13,NA,TRBV19,NA,CASSASDNQPQHF,TGTGCCAGTAGTGCGTCAGACAATCAGCCCCAGCATTTT
TRBJ1-1,12,NA,TRBV29-1,few,CSVSKQGTEAFF,TGCAGCGTATCAAAACAGGGTACTGAAGCTTTCTTT
TRBJ1-4,11,NA,TRBV28,few,CASEGSEKLFF,TGTGCCAGCGAGGGGAGTGAAAAACTGTTTTTT
TRBJ2-3,16,NA,TRBV4-2,NA,CASSPRGRESTDTQYF,TGTGCCAGCAGCCCACGCGGTCGGGAAAGCACAGATACGCAGTATTTT
TRBJ2-5,15,TRBD2,TRBV5-1,NA,CASSLINPGGETQYF,TGCGCCAGCAGCTTGATAAACCCGGGGGGTGAGACCCAGTACTTC
TRBJ2-7,13,NA,TRBV28,NA,CASRTGGIYEQYF,TGTGCCAGCAGGACCGGGGGAATTTACGAGCAGTACTTC
TRBJ2-1,16,TRBD2,TRBV5-1,NA,CASSLELAGVSHEQFF,TGCGCCAGCAGCTTGGAACTAGCGGGAGTATCCCATGAGCAGTTCTTC
TRBJ1-6,15,NA,TRBV4-3,NA,CASSQDQDYDSPLHF,TGCGCCAGCAGCCAAGACCAGGACTACGATTCACCCCTCCACTTT
TRBJ2-5,13,TRBD2,TRBV5-1,NA,CASSFPDSGSRYF,TGCGCCAGCAGCTTCCCGGATAGCGGGAGCCGGTACTTC
TRBJ2-1,14,TRBD2,TRBV11-1,many,CASSSWLAGAVQFF,TGTGCCAGCAGCTCCTGGCTAGCGGGAGCGGTGCAGTTCTTC
TRBJ2-2,14,NA,TRBV29-1,once,CSVGDRRNTGELFF,TGCAGCGTTGGTGACAGGCGGAACACCGGGGAGCTGTTTTTT
TRBJ2-5,13,TRBD2,TRBV11-2,NA,CASSGTIGETQYF,TGTGCCAGCAGCGGGACTATTGGAGAGACCCAGTACTTC
TRBJ2-3,13,NA,TRBV28,NA,CASVGSGRDTQYF,TGTGCCAGCGTCGGGAGCGGCAGAGATACGCAGTATTTT
TRBJ2-2,12,NA,TRBV5-6,once,CASSLVPGELFF,TGTGCCAGCAGCTTGGTACCCGGGGAGCTGTTTTTT
TRBJ2-7,15,TRBD1,TRBV6-1,NA,CASSGTDRGTYEQYF,TGTGCCAGCAGCGGTACGGACAGGGGAACCTACGAGCAGTACTTC
TRBJ2-1,14,NA,TRBV11-3,once,CASSKQDGYNEQFF,TGTGCCAGCAGCAAGCAGGATGGCTACAATGAGCAGTTCTTC
TRBJ1-3,15,NA,TRBV5-1,NA,CASSLGGGSGNTIYF,TGCGCCAGCAGCTTGGGCGGGGGCTCTGGAAACACCATATATTTT
TRBJ2-7,11,NA,TRBV29-1,NA,CSVARGGEQYF,TGCAGCGTTGCCAGGGGAGGGGAGCAGTACTTC